Listed below are T cell receptor beta chains from one sample, sequenced in a study of T-cell memory formation after mild COVID-19. TCRdb itself ran the 5' RACE reads through MiXCR, one entry per CDR3 protein. The sample has fewer than 350,000 distinct CDR3 sequences; approximately 15% are singletons. Input material: PBMCs or a T cell subset sorted from them (not recorded which). The receptor source for this set is a man aged 18 to 30 who had mild COVID-19 (a few samples of this study predate the infection). Cell type and time point are not known. The CDR3 runs from the conserved cysteine through the conserved F or W. A D gene is named only where the DNA matches it firmly. Only some rows state a clone size, as once, few, many or a class for expanded clones.

J gene: TRBJ2-5; clone size: many; D gene: TRBD2; CDR3 length: 13; V gene: TRBV29-1; CDR3 protein: CSVNGGGQETQYF; CDR3 DNA: TGCAGCGTCAACGGGGGGGGCCAAGAGACCCAGTACTTC
J gene: TRBJ2-1; clone size: few; D gene: TRBD2; CDR3 length: 16; V gene: TRBV7-9; CDR3 protein: CASSFPERGNNNEQFF; CDR3 DNA: TGTGCCAGCAGCTTCCCAGAGCGGGGGAACAACAATGAGCAGTTCTTC
J gene: TRBJ2-7; clone size: NA; D gene: NA; CDR3 length: 16; V gene: TRBV9; CDR3 protein: CASSSSPRDTRYEQYF; CDR3 DNA: TGTGCCAGCAGCTCCAGCCCCCGGGACACCCGCTACGAGCAGTACTTC
J gene: TRBJ2-5; clone size: NA; D gene: NA; CDR3 length: 14; V gene: TRBV5-1; CDR3 protein: CASSLLGGEETQYF; CDR3 DNA: TGCGCCAGCAGCCTCCTAGGAGGAGAGGAGACCCAGTACTTC
J gene: TRBJ2-7; clone size: NA; D gene: TRBD2; CDR3 length: 12; V gene: TRBV12-3/TRBV12-4; CDR3 protein: CASRAGSLEQYF; CDR3 DNA: TGTGCCAGCAGAGCGGGGTCGCTCGAGCAGTACTTC
J gene: TRBJ1-1; clone size: NA; D gene: NA; CDR3 length: 13; V gene: TRBV7-2; CDR3 protein: CASSLSAWTEAFF; CDR3 DNA: TGTGCCAGCAGCTTAAGTGCGTGGACTGAAGCTTTCTTT
J gene: TRBJ2-5; clone size: NA; D gene: TRBD1; CDR3 length: 14; V gene: TRBV20-1; CDR3 protein: CSAITRGGWETQYF; CDR3 DNA: TGCAGTGCTATTACGAGAGGGGGCTGGGAGACCCAGTACTTC
J gene: TRBJ2-7; clone size: NA; D gene: TRBD1; CDR3 length: 16; V gene: TRBV30; CDR3 protein: CAWSEWVRGLSYEQYF; CDR3 DNA: TGTGCCTGGAGTGAGTGGGTCAGGGGGCTTTCCTACGAGCAGTACTTC
J gene: TRBJ2-6; clone size: NA; D gene: TRBD1; CDR3 length: 18; V gene: TRBV11-1; CDR3 protein: CASSLVPGQGLGANVLTF; CDR3 DNA: TGTGCCAGCAGCTTAGTCCCGGGACAGGGGCTCGGGGCCAACGTCCTGACTTTC
J gene: TRBJ2-2; clone size: NA; D gene: NA; CDR3 length: 15; V gene: TRBV6-6; CDR3 protein: CASSYGAGRTGELFF; CDR3 DNA: TGTGCCAGCAGTTACGGGGCAGGACGCACCGGGGAGCTGTTTTTT
J gene: TRBJ2-1; clone size: few; D gene: TRBD2; CDR3 length: 16; V gene: TRBV20-1; CDR3 protein: CSARERPSGGFNEQFF; CDR3 DNA: TGCAGTGCTAGAGAGCGTCCAAGCGGGGGCTTCAATGAGCAGTTCTTC
J gene: TRBJ2-1; clone size: few; D gene: TRBD2; CDR3 length: 15; V gene: TRBV7-9; CDR3 protein: CASNSLAGGSNEQFF; CDR3 DNA: TGTGCCAGCAATTCACTAGCGGGGGGCTCGAATGAGCAGTTCTTC
J gene: TRBJ2-4; clone size: many; D gene: NA; CDR3 length: 14; V gene: TRBV20-1; CDR3 protein: CSVDTILAKNIQYF; CDR3 DNA: TGCAGTGTTGACACAATACTAGCCAAAAACATTCAGTACTTC
J gene: TRBJ2-7; clone size: many; D gene: TRBD2; CDR3 length: 14; V gene: TRBV30; CDR3 protein: CAWENSGGFYEQYF; CDR3 DNA: TGTGCCTGGGAGAATAGCGGGGGCTTTTACGAGCAGTACTTC
J gene: TRBJ1-4; clone size: few; D gene: NA; CDR3 length: 15; V gene: TRBV19; CDR3 protein: CASSATRGVGEKLFF; CDR3 DNA: TGTGCCAGTAGTGCTACGCGAGGAGTGGGTGAAAAACTGTTTTTT
J gene: TRBJ1-1; clone size: NA; D gene: TRBD1; CDR3 length: 17; V gene: TRBV5-1; CDR3 protein: CASSPDRGAGSNTEAFF; CDR3 DNA: TGCGCCAGCAGCCCGGACAGGGGCGCGGGGTCGAACACTGAAGCTTTCTTT
J gene: TRBJ2-2; clone size: NA; D gene: NA; CDR3 length: 15; V gene: TRBV6-1; CDR3 protein: CASSEGVGYTGELFF; CDR3 DNA: TGTGCCAGCAGTGAAGGAGTAGGCTACACCGGGGAGCTGTTTTTT
J gene: TRBJ2-1; clone size: few; D gene: TRBD1; CDR3 length: 14; V gene: TRBV29-1; CDR3 protein: CSALTGQGDHEQFF; CDR3 DNA: TGCAGCGCTCTAACGGGACAGGGAGACCATGAGCAGTTCTTC
J gene: TRBJ2-3; clone size: few; D gene: TRBD2; CDR3 length: 16; V gene: TRBV7-9; CDR3 protein: CASSPELGGGTDTQYF; CDR3 DNA: TGTGCCAGCAGCCCGGAGCTGGGGGGGGGCACAGATACGCAGTATTTT
J gene: TRBJ1-2; clone size: many; D gene: NA; CDR3 length: 14; V gene: TRBV20-1; CDR3 protein: CSAPEGITNYGYTF; CDR3 DNA: TGCAGTGCGCCGGAGGGGATTACTAACTATGGCTACACCTTC
J gene: TRBJ2-7; clone size: many; D gene: NA; CDR3 length: 11; V gene: TRBV5-1; CDR3 protein: CASSFTDEQYF; CDR3 DNA: TGCGCCAGCAGCTTCACTGACGAGCAGTACTTC
J gene: TRBJ1-6; clone size: NA; D gene: NA; CDR3 length: 17; V gene: TRBV20-1; CDR3 protein: CSAGREGPSSYNSPLHF; CDR3 DNA: TGCAGTGCTGGGAGGGAGGGTCCGAGCTCCTATAATTCACCCCTCCACTTT
J gene: TRBJ1-1; clone size: NA; D gene: NA; CDR3 length: 10; V gene: TRBV28; CDR3 protein: CATFLSGAFF; CDR3 DNA: TGTGCCACTTTTTTGTCAGGTGCTTTCTTT
J gene: TRBJ2-3; clone size: few; D gene: TRBD2; CDR3 length: 17; V gene: TRBV28; CDR3 protein: CASSPIGRGGGTDTQYF; CDR3 DNA: TGTGCCAGCAGCCCAATCGGGCGGGGGGGAGGCACAGATACGCAGTATTTT
J gene: TRBJ2-4; clone size: NA; D gene: NA; CDR3 length: 14; V gene: TRBV11-2; CDR3 protein: CASSLSGGKNIQYF; CDR3 DNA: TGTGCCAGCAGCTTATCCGGGGGCAAAAACATTCAGTACTTC
J gene: TRBJ1-5; clone size: NA; D gene: TRBD1; CDR3 length: 15; V gene: TRBV6-5; CDR3 protein: CASRRDRGGNQPQHF; CDR3 DNA: TGTGCCAGCAGGCGTGACAGGGGGGGCAATCAGCCCCAGCATTTT